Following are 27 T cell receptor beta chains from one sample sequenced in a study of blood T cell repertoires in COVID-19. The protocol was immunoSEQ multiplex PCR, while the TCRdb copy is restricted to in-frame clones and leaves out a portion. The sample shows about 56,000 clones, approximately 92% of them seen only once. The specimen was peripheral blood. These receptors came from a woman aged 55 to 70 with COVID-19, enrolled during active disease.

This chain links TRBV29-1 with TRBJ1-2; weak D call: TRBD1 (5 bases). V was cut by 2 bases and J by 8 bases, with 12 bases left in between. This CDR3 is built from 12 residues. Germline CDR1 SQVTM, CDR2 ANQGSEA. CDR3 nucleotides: TGCAGCGTTGAATGGGCAGGGCAAGGCTACACCTTC. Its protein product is CSVEWAGQGYTF.

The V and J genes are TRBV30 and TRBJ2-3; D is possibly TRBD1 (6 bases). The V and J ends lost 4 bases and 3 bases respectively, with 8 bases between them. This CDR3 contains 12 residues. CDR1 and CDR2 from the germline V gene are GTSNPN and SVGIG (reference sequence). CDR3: CAWNTGTDTQYF. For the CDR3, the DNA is TGTGCCTGGAATACAGGGACAGATACGCAGTATTTT. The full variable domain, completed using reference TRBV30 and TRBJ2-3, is SQTIHQWPATLVQPVGSPLSLECTVEGTSNPNLYWYRQAAGRGLQLLFYSVGIGQISSEVPQNLSASRPQDRQFILSSKKLLLSDSGFYLCAWNTGTDTQYFGPGTRLTVL.

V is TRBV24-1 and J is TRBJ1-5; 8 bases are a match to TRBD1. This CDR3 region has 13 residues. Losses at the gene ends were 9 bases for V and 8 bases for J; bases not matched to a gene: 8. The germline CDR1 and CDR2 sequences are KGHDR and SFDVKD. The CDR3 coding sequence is TGTGCCACCGGTACAGGGGGAAGGGAGCCCCAGCATTTT. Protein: CATGTGGREPQHF.

The CDR3 spells CASSYERASTDTQYF. The DNA for the CDR3 is TGTGCCAGCAGTTACGAGCGGGCCTCCACAGATACGCAGTATTTT. The V gene is TRBV6-2 or TRBV6-3, the J gene TRBJ2-3, with TRBD2 as a possible D gene (6 bases). This CDR3 is 15 amino acids long. Germline V lookup: CDR1 MNHEY, CDR2 SVGEGT. Trimming stripped 2 bases from V and 2 bases from J, with 11 bases between.

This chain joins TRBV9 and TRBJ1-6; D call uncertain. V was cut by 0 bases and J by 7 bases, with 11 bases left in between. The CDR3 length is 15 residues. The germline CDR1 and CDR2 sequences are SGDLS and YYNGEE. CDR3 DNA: TGTGCCAGCAGCGTAGAGTCCGGGTGGAATTCACCCCTCCACTTT. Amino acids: CASSVESGWNSPLHF.

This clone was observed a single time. The CDR3 here is CASGPSTDTQYF. The CDR3 DNA follows: TGCGCCAGCGGCCCGAGCACAGATACGCAGTATTTT. This chain connects TRBV10-2 to TRBJ2-3; D is undetermined. Germline V gene data show CDR1 as WSHSY and CDR2 as SAAADI. CDR3 length: 12 amino acids. The germline V and J ends were trimmed by 8 bases and 0 bases, with 6 bases remaining between them.

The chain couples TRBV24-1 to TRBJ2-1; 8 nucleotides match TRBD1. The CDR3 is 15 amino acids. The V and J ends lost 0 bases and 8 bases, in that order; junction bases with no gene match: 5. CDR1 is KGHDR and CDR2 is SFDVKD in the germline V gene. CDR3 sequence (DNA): TGTGCCACCAGTGATTTGGGACAGGGAAAGCATGAGCAGTTCTTC. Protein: CATSDLGQGKHEQFF.

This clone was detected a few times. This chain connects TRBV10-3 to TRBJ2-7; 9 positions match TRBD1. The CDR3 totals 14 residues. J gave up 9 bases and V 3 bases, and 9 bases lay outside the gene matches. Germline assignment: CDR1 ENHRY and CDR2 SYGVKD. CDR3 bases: TGTGCCATCAGTGAATGGGACAGGGTAGGAGGGCAGTACTTC. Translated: CAISEWDRVGGQYF.

The CDR3 protein is CSVGVGQGTEQYF. DNA for the CDR3: TGCAGCGTTGGGGTGGGACAGGGGACCGAGCAGTACTTC. The V gene is TRBV29-1, the J gene TRBJ2-7; TRBD1 matches at 10 bases. The trim removed 4 bases at V and 6 bases at J, leaving 6 bases unmatched. CDR1 is SQVTM, CDR2 ANQGSEA, per germline. This CDR3 region has 13 residues.

CDR3: CASSRGGIQETQYF. The CDR3, as DNA: TGTGCCAGCAGTCGAGGGGGCATCCAAGAGACCCAGTACTTC. The chain uses TRBV28 and TRBJ2-5, with 7 bases lining up with TRBD1. J lost 1 base, V lost 5 bases, and 4 bases had no gene match. CDR1 is MDHEN, CDR2 SYDVKM, per germline. The CDR3 contains 14 residues.

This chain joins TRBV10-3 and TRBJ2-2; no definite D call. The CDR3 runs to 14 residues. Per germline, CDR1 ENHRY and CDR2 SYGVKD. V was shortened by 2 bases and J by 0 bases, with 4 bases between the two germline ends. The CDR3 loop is CAISEPPNTGELFF. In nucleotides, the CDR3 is TGTGCCATCAGTGAGCCTCCGAACACCGGGGAGCTGTTTTTT.

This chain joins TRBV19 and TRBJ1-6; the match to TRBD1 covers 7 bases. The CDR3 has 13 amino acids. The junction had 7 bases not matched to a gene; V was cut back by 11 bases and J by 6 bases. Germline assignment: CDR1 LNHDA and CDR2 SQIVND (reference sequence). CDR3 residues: CAASTGINSPLHF. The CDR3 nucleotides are TGTGCCGCTTCGACAGGGATTAATTCACCCCTCCACTTT.

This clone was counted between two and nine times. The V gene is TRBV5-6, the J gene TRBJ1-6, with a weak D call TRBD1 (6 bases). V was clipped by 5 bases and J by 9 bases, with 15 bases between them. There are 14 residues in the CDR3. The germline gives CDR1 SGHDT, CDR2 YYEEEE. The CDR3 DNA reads TGTGCCAGCAGGGATCGGGGGGCTGGTTCACCCCTCCACTTT. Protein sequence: CASRDRGAGSPLHF.

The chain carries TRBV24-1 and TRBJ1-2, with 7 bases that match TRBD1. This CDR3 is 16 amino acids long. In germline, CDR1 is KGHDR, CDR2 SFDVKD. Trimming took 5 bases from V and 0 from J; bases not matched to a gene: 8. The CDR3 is CATSGTDRKTNYGYTF. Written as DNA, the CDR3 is TGTGCCACCAGTGGCACGGACAGGAAGACTAACTATGGCTACACCTTC.

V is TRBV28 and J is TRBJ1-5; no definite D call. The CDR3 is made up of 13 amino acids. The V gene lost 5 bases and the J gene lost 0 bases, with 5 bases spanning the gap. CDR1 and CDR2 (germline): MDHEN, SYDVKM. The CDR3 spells CASSILSNQPQHF. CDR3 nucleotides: TGTGCCAGCAGTATACTTAGCAATCAGCCCCAGCATTTT.

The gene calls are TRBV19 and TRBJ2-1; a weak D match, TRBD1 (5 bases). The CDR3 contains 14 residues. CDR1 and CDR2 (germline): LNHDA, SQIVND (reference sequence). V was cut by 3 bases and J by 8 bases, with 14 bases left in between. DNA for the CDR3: TGTGCCAGTAGTATTTCAGGCCAGGGCGATGAGCAGTTCTTC. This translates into CASSISGQGDEQFF.

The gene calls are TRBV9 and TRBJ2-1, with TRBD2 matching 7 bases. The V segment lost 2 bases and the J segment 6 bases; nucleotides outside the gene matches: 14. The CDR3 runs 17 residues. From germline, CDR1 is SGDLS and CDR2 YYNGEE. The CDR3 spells CASSVSGGTGNTNEQFF. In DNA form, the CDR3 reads TGTGCCAGCAGCGTTTCCGGGGGGACGGGAAACACCAATGAGCAGTTCTTC.

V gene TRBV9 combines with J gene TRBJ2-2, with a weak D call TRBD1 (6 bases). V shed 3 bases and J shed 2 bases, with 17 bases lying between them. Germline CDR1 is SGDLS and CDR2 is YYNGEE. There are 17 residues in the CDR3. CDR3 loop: CASSAPRGGPNTGELFF. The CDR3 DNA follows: TGTGCCAGCAGCGCCCCCAGGGGCGGACCCAACACCGGGGAGCTGTTTTTT. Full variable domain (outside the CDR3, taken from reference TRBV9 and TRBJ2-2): DSGVTQTPKHLITATGQRVTLRCSPRSGDLSVYWYQQSLDQGLQFLIQYYNGEERAKGNILERFSAQQFPDLHSELNLSSLELGDSALYFCASSAPRGGPNTGELFFGEGSRLTVL.

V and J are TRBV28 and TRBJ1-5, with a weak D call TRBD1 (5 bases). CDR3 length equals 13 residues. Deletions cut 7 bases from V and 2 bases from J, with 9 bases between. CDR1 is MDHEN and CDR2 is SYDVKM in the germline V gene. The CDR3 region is CASTPRGNQPQHF. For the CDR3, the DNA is TGTGCCAGCACCCCCAGGGGCAATCAGCCCCAGCATTTT.

CDR3 coding DNA: TGTGCCAGCAGCACCTCCGGTGGCTACACCTTC. This gives the protein CASSTSGGYTF. This rearrangement joins TRBV7-9 to TRBJ1-2; D is ambiguous. The V end was cut by 5 bases, the J end by 7 bases, with 8 bases between. The germline V gene has CDR1 SEHNR and CDR2 FQNEAQ (reference sequence). This CDR3 has 11 amino acids.

For the CDR3, the DNA is TGTGCCAGCAAGAGCCCTCTAGCGGGGGGAACTAGCACAGATACGCAGTATTTT. Its protein product is CASKSPLAGGTSTDTQYF. The V and J genes are TRBV7-2 and TRBJ2-3, with 11 nucleotides matching TRBD2. Germline CDR1 SGHTA, CDR2 FQGNSA. V gave up 7 bases and J gave up 0 bases; unmatched junction bases: 12. The length of the CDR3 is 18 residues.

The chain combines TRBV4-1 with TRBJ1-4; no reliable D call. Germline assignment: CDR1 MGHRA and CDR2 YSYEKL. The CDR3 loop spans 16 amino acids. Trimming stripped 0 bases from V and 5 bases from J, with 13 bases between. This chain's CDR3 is CASSQETPRPNEKLFF. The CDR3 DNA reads TGCGCCAGCAGCCAAGAGACACCCAGGCCCAATGAAAAACTGTTTTTT.

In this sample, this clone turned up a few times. This chain's CDR3 is CASSQETGGAGELFF. The CDR3 DNA sequence: TGCGCCAGCAGCCAAGAGACAGGCGGCGCCGGGGAGCTGTTTTTT. The genes are TRBV4-3 and TRBJ2-2, with D perhaps TRBD1 (6 bases). This CDR3 contains 15 residues. V shed 0 bases and J shed 6 bases, with 11 bases lying between them. In germline, CDR1 is LGHNA, CDR2 YSLEER.

The CDR3 sequence is CASSVEETGDYGYTF. DNA for the CDR3: TGTGCCAGCAGCGTAGAAGAGACAGGGGACTATGGCTACACCTTC. The chain employs TRBV9 and TRBJ1-2; 8 bases line up with TRBD1. The CDR3 has 15 amino acids. V gave up 0 bases and J gave up 3 bases; unmatched junction bases: 4. Germline values: CDR1 SGDLS, CDR2 YYNGEE.

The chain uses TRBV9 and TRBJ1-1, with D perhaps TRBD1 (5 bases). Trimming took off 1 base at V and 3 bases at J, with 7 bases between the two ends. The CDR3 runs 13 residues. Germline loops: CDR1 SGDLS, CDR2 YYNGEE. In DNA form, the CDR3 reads TGTGCCAGCAGCGTACAGGGTGACACTGAAGCTTTCTTT. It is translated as CASSVQGDTEAFF. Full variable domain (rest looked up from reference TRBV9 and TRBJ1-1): DSGVTQTPKHLITATGQRVTLRCSPRSGDLSVYWYQQSLDQGLQFLIQYYNGEERAKGNILERFSAQQFPDLHSELNLSSLELGDSALYFCASSVQGDTEAFFGQGTRLTVV.

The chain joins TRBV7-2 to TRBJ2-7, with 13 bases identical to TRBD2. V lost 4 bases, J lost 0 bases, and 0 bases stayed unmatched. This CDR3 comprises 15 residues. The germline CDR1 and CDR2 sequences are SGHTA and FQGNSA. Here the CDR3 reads CASSWTSGSSYEQYF. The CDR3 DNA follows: TGTGCCAGCAGCTGGACTAGCGGGAGCTCCTACGAGCAGTACTTC. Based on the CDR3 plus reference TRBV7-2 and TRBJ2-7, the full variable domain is GAGVSQSPSNKVTEKGKDVELRCDPISGHTALYWYRQSLGQGLEFLIYFQGNSAPDKSGLPSDRFSAERTGGSVSTLTIQRTQQEDSAVYLCASSWTSGSSYEQYFGPGTRLTVT.

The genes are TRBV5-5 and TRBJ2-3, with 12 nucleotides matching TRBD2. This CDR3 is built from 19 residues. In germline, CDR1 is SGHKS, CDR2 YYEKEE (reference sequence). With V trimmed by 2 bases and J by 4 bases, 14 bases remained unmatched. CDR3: CASSFGLAGGRDGADTQYF. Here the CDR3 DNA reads TGTGCCAGCAGCTTTGGTCTAGCGGGAGGGCGAGACGGGGCAGATACGCAGTATTTT. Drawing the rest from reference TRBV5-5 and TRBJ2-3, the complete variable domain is DAGVTQSPTHLIKTRGQQVTLRCSPISGHKSVSWYQQVLGQGPQFIFQYYEKEERGRGNFPDRFSARQFPNYSSELNVNALLLGDSALYLCASSFGLAGGRDGADTQYFGPGTRLTVL.